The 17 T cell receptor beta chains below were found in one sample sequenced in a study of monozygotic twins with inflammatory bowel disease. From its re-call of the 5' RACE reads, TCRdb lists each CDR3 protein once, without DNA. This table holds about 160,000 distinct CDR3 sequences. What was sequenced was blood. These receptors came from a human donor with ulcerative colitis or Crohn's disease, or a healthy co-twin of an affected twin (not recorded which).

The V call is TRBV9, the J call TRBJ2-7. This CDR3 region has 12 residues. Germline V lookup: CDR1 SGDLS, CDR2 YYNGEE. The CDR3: CASSPNLGEQYF.

CDR3 sequence: CSATRGPNSNQPQHF. This sequence joins TRBV20-1 and TRBJ1-5; absent DNA, TCRdb's TRBD1 call cannot be checked. Germline V lookup: CDR1 DFQATT, CDR2 SNEGSKA (reference sequence). This CDR3 is 15 amino acids long.

The CDR3 loop reads CASSDGVSYEQYF. The rearrangement uses TRBV2 and TRBJ2-7. The CDR3 has 13 residues. CDR1 is SNHLY and CDR2 is FYNNEI in the germline V gene.

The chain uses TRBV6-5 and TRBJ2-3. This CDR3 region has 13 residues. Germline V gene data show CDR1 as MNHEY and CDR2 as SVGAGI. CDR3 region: CASILRIGDTQYF.

The CDR3 sequence: CASSLGMETDTQYF. This sequence joins TRBV7-9 and TRBJ2-3. Germline V gene lookup returns CDR1 SEHNR and CDR2 FQNEAQ (reference sequence). The CDR3 extends over 14 amino acids.

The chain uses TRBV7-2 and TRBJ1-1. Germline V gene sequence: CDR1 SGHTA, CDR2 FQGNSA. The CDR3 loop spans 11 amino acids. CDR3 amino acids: CASSQSTEAFF.

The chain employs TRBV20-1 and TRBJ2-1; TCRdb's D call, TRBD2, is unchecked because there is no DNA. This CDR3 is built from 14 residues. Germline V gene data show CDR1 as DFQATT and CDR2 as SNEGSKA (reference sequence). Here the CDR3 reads CSAYKREGLDEQFF.

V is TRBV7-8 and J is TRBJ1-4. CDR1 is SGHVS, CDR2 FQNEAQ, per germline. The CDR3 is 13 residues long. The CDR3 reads CASSFSRNEKLFF.

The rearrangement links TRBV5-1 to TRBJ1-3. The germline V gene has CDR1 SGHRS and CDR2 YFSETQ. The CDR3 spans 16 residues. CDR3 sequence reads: CASSSWTQHPGNTIYF.

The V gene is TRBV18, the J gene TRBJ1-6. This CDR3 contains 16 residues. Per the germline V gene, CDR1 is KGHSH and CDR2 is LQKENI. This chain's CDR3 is CASSPGLAGTNSPLHF.

The CDR3 is CASGDDRLHNEQFF. The chain links TRBV19 to TRBJ2-1; TCRdb reports TRBD1, a call that lacks DNA to check it against. Germline V gives CDR1 LNHDA, CDR2 SQIVND (reference sequence). The CDR3 is 14 residues long.

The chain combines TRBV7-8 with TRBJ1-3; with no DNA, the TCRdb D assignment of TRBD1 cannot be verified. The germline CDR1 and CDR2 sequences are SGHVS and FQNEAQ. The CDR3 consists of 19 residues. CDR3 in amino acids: CASSLTPSTGEASGNTIYF.

Here the CDR3 reads CSARGAFGNQPQHF. The chain recombines TRBV20-1 with TRBJ1-5. The CDR3 runs to 14 residues. Germline lookup yields CDR1 DFQATT and CDR2 SNEGSKA (reference sequence).

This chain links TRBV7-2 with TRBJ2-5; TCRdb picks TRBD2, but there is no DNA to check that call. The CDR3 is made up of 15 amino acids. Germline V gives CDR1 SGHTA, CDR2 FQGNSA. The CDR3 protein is CASSLVRGEAETQYF.

This chain's CDR3 is CASSFAGAPGKLFF. This sequence joins TRBV12-3 or TRBV12-4 and TRBJ1-4; the TRBD1 assignment by TCRdb is unverifiable without DNA. The CDR3 is 14 residues long.

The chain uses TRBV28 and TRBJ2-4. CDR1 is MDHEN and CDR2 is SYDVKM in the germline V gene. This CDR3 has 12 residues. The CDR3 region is CASGLAKNIQYF.

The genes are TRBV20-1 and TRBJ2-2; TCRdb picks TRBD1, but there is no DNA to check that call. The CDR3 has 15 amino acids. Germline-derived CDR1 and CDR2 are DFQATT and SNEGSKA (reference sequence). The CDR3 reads CSARDQTPGAGELFF.